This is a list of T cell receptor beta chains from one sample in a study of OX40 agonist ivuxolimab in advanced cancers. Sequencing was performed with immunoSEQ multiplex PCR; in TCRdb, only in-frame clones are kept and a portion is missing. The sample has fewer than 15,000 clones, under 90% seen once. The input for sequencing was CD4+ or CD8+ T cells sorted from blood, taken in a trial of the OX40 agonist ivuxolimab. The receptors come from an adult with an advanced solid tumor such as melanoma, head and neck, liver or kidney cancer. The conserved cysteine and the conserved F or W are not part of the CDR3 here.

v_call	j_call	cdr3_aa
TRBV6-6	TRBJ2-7	ASSGAVGQYEQY
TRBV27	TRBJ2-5	ASSTHPQETQY
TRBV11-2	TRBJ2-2	ASSLDPGLAGVTGELF
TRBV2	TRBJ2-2	ASSAAGGGFGELF
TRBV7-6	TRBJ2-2	ASSPGQNTGELF
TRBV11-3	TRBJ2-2	ASSPRGFPNTGELF
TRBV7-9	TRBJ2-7	ASSLDSSYEQY
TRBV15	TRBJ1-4	ATSGPHRGAGTYIGLF
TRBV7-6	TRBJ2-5	ASRTGETQY
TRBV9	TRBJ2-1	ASSLPNGPGTSGLEEQF
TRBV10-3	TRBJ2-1	AASGTRESNEQF
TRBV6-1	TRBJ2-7	ASSGVSGAYEQY
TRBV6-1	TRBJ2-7	ASSTGGDTYEQY
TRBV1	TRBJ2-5	TSTIWTSGGHVETQY
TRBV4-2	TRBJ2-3	ASSQGGSTDTQY
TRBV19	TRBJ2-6	ASSIGSSGANVLT
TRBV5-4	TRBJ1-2	ASSPWTGGGYT
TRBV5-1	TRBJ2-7	ASSLDAYEQY
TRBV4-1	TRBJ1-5	ASSQGWGQGTQPQH
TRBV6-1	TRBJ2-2	ASFLLGNTGELF
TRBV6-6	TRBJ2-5	ASSYGAELQTQY
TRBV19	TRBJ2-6	ASRTGLSSGANVLT
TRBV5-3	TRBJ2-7	ARSLESRTSGRRGNYEQY
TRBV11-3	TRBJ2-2	ASRRAVRTGELF
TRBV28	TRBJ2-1	ASSWLQGSANEQF
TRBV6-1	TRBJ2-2	ASRDRSNTGELF
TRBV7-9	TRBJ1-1	ASSHPQAGGAEAF
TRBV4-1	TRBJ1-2	ASSQDPSSFYYGYT
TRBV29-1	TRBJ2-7	SVEGDGNEQY
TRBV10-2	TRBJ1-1	ASSAGPRDTEAF
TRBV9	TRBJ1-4	ASSGSTNEKLF
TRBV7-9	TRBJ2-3	ASRSFTDTQY
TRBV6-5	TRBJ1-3	ASSPFQGEGNTIY
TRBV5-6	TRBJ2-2	ASSLVTSKGGNTGELF
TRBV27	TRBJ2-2	ASSQWRGGTGELF
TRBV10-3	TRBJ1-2	AISEAGSRGYT
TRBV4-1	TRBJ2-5	ASSQGVTETQY
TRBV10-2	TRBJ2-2	ASTPGVGANTGELF
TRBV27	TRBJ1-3	ASSPSSGNTIY
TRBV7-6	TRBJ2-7	ASSLPTMGEQY
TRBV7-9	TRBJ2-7	ASSPGVGLAEQY
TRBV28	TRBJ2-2	ASGVDTGELF
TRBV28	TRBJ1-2	ASRTQGADGYT
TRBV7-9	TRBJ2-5	ASSLKVPEETQY